This T cell receptor beta chain stems from a study of cytomegalovirus exposure and HLA in healthy donors. Findings and caveats of the study: The classifier, whose performance was assessed in both the original and validation cohorts, reportedly diagnosed cytomegalovirus status with high specificity and sensitivity.

Comments on this clone: Its specificity is not known.

This PCR relied on a set of 60 Vbeta primers and 13 Jbeta primers. Sequencing was performed with immunoSEQ multiplex PCR; in TCRdb, only in-frame clones are kept and a portion is missing. Among roughly 98,000 clones listed, around 75% were seen once. The receptor was isolated from a man aged 18 to 29 in good health and CMV-seropositive. The sequenced material came from PBMCs.

CDR3 amino acids: CASSVAPAGTISGGSTDTQYF. The CDR3 DNA sequence: TGTGCCAGCAGCGTAGCTCCGGCAGGGACGATTAGCGGGGGAAGCACAGATACGCAGTATTTT. This chain joins TRBV9 and TRBJ2-3, with TRBD2 matching 9 bases. Germline assignment: CDR1 SGDLS and CDR2 YYNGEE. After removal of 0 bases from V and 0 bases from J, the junction contained 17 bases not matched to a gene. This CDR3 is built from 21 residues.